This is a list of T cell receptor beta chains from one sample in a study of shared clonotypes between healthy human individuals. The protocol was immunoSEQ multiplex PCR, while the TCRdb copy is restricted to in-frame clones and leaves out a portion. Here the sample spans about 1.1 million clones, approximately 78% being singletons. Sequencing was performed on memory CD4+ T cells from PBMCs. All receptors come from a man aged 18 to 29 in good health. Some clones in this sample may be carry-over from other donors' samples. The conserved cysteine and the conserved F or W are not part of the CDR3 here. Expanded clones are given a class, and other clones once, few, many or no size at all.

NA,TRBJ1-4,TRBV28,ASSFYRGEKLF
NA,TRBJ2-7,TRBV2,ASTQDRVPAPSYEQY
NA,TRBJ1-2,TRBV30,AWRGPIYGYT
NA,TRBJ1-1,TRBV5-1,ASSIRQGTEAF
NA,TRBJ2-3,TRBV6-1,ASRGDTDTQY
NA,TRBJ2-5,TRBV10-1,ASSEQIQETQY
NA,TRBJ2-6,TRBV28,ASTPRTGGGSGANVLT
once,TRBJ1-1,TRBV5-4,ASSTAKGGYTEAF
NA,TRBJ2-1,TRBV28,ASSPPGYNEQF
NA,TRBJ2-7,TRBV15,ATSRTGTSGIYEQY
NA,TRBJ2-5,TRBV5-1,ASSLGPRETQY
NA,TRBJ2-3,TRBV14,ASSQVPDTQY
NA,TRBJ1-4,TRBV5-1,ASSPRQGRGEKLF
NA,TRBJ1-5,TRBV2,ASSDTGQSNQPQH
NA,TRBJ2-3,TRBV7-6,ASSIYGPSGGTDTQY
NA,TRBJ1-4,TRBV28,ASTLAGGATNEKLF
NA,TRBJ2-5,TRBV7-8,ASSLAWTSGSETQY
NA,TRBJ2-2,TRBV29-1,SVEVASGYTGELF
NA,TRBJ1-3,TRBV6-1,ASSWGPGNTIY
NA,TRBJ2-6,TRBV28,ASSSRGGAGANVLT
NA,TRBJ2-1,TRBV9,ASSTRLAGGAYNEQF
NA,TRBJ2-7,TRBV18,ASSPFGGRSSYEQY
NA,TRBJ2-5,TRBV27,ASSTGTSGRWETQY
NA,TRBJ2-5,TRBV14,ASSQGSVETQY
few,TRBJ2-1,TRBV5-4,ASSVLTGSSYNEQF
NA,TRBJ2-7,TRBV5-1,ASSYSGDYEQY
NA,TRBJ1-1,TRBV6-6,ATSAGWLTEAF
NA,TRBJ1-5,TRBV9,ASSKGYSNQPQH
many,TRBJ2-3,TRBV19,ATEGRTGVTDTQY
NA,TRBJ1-1,TRBV11-3,ASSLGGPMNTEAF
few,TRBJ2-3,TRBV25-1,ASRRGQGGDTQY
few,TRBJ1-2,TRBV27,ASSFADRGGYT
NA,TRBJ2-3,TRBV5-1,ASSLEAGDPTDTQY
few,TRBJ2-5,TRBV9,ASSLRIKTQY
NA,TRBJ2-4,TRBV4-1,ASSQPSGRVAKNIQY
NA,TRBJ2-6,TRBV6-6,ASSYGGSGANVLT
few,TRBJ2-1,TRBV19,ASSSRTSGTIDEQF
NA,TRBJ1-3,TRBV29-1,SGGGSGNTIY
NA,TRBJ2-5,TRBV28,AHRGQKGETQY
NA,TRBJ2-3,TRBV2,ASSGSRALSTDTQY
few,TRBJ2-1,TRBV30,AWSVEQRLTIGYNEQF
NA,TRBJ1-5,TRBV4-1,ASSQVGTGEQPQH